The sequence of this TCR beta chain was determined in a study of blood T cell repertoires in COVID-19. The CDR3 length is 15 residues. V lost 3 bases and J lost 6; bases outside the gene matches: 5. CDR1 is ENHRY and CDR2 is SYGVKD in the germline V gene. Assay: immunoSEQ multiplex PCR; the TCRdb copy retains only in-frame clones and omits some. This table holds under 300,000 clones, about four fifths found once. The genes are TRBV10-3 and TRBJ2-1, with 10 positions matching TRBD2. This TCR was recovered from a woman aged 40 to 55 who had recovered from COVID-19. The source material was peripheral blood. Here the CDR3 reads CAISDDSGGSNEQFF. The DNA for the CDR3 is TGTGCCATCAGTGACGATAGCGGGGGGTCCAATGAGCAGTTCTTC.